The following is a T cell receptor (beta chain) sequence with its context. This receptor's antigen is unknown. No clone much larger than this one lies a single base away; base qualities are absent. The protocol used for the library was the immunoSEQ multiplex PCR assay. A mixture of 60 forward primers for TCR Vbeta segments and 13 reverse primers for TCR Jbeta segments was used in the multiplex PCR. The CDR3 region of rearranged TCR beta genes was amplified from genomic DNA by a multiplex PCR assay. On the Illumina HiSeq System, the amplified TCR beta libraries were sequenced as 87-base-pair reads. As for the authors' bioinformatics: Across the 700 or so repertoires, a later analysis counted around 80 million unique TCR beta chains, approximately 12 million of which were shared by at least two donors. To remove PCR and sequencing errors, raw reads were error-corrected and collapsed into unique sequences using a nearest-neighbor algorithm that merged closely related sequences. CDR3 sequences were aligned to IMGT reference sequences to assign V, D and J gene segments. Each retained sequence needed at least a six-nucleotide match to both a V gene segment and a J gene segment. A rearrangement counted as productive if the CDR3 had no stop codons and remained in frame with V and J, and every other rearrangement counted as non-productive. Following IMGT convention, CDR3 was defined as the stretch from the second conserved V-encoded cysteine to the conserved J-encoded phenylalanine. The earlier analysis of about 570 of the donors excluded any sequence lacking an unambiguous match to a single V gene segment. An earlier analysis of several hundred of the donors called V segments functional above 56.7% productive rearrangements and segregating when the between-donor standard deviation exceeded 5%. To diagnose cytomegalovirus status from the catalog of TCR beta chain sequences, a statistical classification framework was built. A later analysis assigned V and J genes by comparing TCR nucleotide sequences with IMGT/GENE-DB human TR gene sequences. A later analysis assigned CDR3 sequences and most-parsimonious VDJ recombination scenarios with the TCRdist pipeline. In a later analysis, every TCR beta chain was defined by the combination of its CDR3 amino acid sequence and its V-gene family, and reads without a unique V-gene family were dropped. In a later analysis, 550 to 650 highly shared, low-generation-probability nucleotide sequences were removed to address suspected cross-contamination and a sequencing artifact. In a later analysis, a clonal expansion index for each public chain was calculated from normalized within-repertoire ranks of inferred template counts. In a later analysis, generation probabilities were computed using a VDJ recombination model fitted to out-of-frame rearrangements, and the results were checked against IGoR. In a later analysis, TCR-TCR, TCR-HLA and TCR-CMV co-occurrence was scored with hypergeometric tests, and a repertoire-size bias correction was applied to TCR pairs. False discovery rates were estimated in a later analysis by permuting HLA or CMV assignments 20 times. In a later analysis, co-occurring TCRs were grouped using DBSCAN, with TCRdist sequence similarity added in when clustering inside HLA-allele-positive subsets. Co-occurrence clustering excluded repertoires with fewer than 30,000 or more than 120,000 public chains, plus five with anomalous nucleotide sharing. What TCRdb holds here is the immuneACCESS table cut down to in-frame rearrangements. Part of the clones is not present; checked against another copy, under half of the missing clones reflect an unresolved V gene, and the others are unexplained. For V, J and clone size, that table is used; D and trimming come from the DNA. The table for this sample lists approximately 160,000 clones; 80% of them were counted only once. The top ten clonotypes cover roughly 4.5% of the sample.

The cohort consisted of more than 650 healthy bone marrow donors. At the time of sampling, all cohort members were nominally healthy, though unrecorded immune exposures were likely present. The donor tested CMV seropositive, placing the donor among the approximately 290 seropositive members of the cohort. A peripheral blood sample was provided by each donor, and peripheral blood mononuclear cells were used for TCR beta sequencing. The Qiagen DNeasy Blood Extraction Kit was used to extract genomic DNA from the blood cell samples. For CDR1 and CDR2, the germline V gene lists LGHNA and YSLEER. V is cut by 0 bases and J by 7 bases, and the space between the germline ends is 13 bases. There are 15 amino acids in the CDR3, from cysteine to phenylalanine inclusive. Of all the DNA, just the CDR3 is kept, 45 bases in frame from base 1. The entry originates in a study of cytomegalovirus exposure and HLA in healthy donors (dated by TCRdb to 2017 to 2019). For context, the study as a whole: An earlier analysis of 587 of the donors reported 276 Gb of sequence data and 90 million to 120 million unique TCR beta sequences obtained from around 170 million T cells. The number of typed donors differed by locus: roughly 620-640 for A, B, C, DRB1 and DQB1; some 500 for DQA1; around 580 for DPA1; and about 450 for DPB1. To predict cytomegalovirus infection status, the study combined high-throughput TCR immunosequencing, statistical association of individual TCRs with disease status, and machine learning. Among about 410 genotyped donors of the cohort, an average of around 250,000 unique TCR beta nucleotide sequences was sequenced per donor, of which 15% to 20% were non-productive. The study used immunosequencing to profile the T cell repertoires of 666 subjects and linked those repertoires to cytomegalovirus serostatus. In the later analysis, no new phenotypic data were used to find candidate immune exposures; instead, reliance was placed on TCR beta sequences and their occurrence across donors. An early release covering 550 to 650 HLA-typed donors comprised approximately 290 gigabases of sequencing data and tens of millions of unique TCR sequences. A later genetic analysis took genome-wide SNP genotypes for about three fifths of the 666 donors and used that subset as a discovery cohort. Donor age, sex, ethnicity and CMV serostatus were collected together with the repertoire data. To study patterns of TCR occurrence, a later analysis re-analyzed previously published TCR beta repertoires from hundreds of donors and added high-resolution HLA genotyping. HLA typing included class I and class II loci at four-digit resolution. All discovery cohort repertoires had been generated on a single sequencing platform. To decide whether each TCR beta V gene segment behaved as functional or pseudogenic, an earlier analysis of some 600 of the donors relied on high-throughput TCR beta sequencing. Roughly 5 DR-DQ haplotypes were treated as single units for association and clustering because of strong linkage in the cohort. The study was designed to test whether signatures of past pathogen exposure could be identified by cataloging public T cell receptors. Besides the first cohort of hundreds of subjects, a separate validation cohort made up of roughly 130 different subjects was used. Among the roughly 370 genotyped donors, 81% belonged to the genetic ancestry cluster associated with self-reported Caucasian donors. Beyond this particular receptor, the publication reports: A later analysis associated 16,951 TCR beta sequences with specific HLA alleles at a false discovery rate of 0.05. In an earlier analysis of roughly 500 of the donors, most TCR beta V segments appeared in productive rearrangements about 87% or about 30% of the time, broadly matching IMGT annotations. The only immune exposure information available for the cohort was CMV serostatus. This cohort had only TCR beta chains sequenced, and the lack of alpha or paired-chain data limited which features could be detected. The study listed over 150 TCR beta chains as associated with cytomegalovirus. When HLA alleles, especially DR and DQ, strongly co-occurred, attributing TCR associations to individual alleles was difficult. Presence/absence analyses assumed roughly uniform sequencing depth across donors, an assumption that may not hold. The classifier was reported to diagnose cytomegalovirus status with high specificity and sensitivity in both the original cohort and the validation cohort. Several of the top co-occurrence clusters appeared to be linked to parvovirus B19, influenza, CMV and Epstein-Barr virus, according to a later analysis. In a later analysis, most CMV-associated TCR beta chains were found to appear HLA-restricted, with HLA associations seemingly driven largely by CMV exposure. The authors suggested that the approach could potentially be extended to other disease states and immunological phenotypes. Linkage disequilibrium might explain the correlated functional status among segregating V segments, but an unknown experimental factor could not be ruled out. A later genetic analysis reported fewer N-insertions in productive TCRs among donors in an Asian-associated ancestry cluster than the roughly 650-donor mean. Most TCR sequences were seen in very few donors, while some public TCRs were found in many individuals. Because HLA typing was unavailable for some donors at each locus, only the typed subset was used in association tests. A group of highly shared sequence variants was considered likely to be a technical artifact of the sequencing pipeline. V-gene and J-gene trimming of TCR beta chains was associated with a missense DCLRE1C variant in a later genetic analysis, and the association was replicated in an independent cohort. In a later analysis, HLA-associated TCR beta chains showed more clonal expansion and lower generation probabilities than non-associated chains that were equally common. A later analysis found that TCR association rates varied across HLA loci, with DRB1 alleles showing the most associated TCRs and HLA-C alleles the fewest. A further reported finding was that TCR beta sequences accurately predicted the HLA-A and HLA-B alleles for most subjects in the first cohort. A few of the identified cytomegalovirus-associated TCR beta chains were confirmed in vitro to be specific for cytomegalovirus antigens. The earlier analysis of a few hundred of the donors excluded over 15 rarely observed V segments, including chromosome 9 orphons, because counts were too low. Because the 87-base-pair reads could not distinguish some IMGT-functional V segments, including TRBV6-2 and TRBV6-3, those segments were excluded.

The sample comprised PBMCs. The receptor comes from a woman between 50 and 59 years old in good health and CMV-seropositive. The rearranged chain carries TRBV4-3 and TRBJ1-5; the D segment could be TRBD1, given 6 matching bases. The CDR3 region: CASSQEAQGWQPQHF. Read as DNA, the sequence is TGCGCCAGCAGCCAAGAGGCACAGGGTTGGCAGCCCCAGCATTTT.